The 21 T cell receptor beta chains below come from one sample, sequenced in a study of blood T cell repertoires in COVID-19. Sequenced by immunoSEQ multiplex PCR; TCRdb stores in-frame clones only, minus some. The sample carries about 11,000 clones, roughly 86% recorded once. What was sequenced was peripheral blood. All receptors come from a man aged 50-60 years with active COVID-19.

The chain recombines TRBV27 with TRBJ2-1; the match to TRBD2 covers 7 bases. The CDR3 is 18 amino acids. V lost 1 base and J lost 2; bases outside the gene matches: 11. Per germline, CDR1 MNHEY and CDR2 SMNVEV (reference sequence). The CDR3 nucleotides read TGTGCCAGCAGTTTATTAGCCTCCGGGGGGACCCCCTACAATGAGCAGTTCTTC. The encoded protein is CASSLLASGGTPYNEQFF.

V gene TRBV4-2 combines with J gene TRBJ2-2; 8 bases match TRBD1. The CDR3 contains 20 residues. V trimming: 1 base; J trimming: 0 bases; junction bases outside the gene matches: 13. Germline CDR1 is LGHNA and CDR2 is YNFKEQ. The CDR3 DNA reads TGTGCCAGCAGCCAAGGCCAGGGGGCCCGTGCCCACACGAACACCGGGGAGCTGTTTTTT. Translation: CASSQGQGARAHTNTGELFF.

The V call is TRBV12-3 or TRBV12-4, the J call TRBJ2-1; tentatively, D is TRBD2 (5 bases). The V gene lost 5 bases and the J gene lost 6 bases, with 11 bases spanning the gap. The CDR3 is 13 residues long. CDR3 residues: CASSRGLSNEQFF. DNA for the CDR3: TGTGCCAGCAGTCGAGGGCTATCCAATGAGCAGTTCTTC.

J is TRBJ1-2 and V is TRBV7-9; perhaps TRBD1 as D (5 bases). The CDR3 loop spans 14 amino acids. Looked up from germline, CDR1 is SEHNR and CDR2 is FQNEAQ (reference sequence). V lost 4 bases and J 3 bases, leaving 12 bases between the germline ends. The CDR3 DNA reads as TGTGCCAGCAGCTCAGCGACAGCCCACTATGGCTACACCTTC. This gives the protein CASSSATAHYGYTF.

The V call is TRBV19, the J call TRBJ1-1, with 9 bases aligning to TRBD1. The V and J ends lost 3 bases and 5 bases, in that order; junction bases with no gene match: 4. Germline values: CDR1 LNHDA, CDR2 SQIVND (reference sequence). The CDR3 loop spans 14 amino acids. The CDR3 is CASSITGGITEAFF. The CDR3 nucleotides read TGTGCCAGTAGTATTACAGGGGGCATTACTGAAGCTTTCTTT.

The chain has TRBV24-1 and TRBJ2-1, with D maybe TRBD2 (5 bases). V dropped 1 base and J dropped 9 bases, with 18 bases sitting between them. CDR3 length equals 16 residues. Germline CDR1 and CDR2: KGHDR and SFDVKD. CDR3 nucleotides: TGTGCCACCAGTGATTTTAGCGATAAATCCGGAGGTGAGCAGTTCTTC. This translates into CATSDFSDKSGGEQFF.

This clone was seen more than once but under ten times. V gene TRBV27 combines with J gene TRBJ1-5; 11 nucleotides agree with TRBD1. V lost 5 bases to trimming and J lost 4 bases; unmatched junction nucleotides: 4. Germline CDR1 reads MNHEY; CDR2 reads SMNVEV (reference sequence). The CDR3 is made up of 15 amino acids. This chain's CDR3 is CASSTGTGGNQPQHF. CDR3 DNA sequence: TGTGCCAGCAGTACAGGGACAGGGGGTAATCAGCCCCAGCATTTT.

This chain links TRBV18 with TRBJ2-1; TRBD2 is a possible D gene (5 bases). CDR1 is KGHSH, CDR2 LQKENI, per germline. V lost 3 bases and J 3 bases, leaving 6 bases between the germline ends. This CDR3 has 13 amino acids. CDR3 region: CASSPGSYNEQFF. The CDR3 DNA sequence: TGTGCCAGCTCACCGGGGAGCTACAATGAGCAGTTCTTC.

The chain carries TRBV5-6 and TRBJ2-5; 7 nucleotides match TRBD2. The CDR3 is made up of 15 amino acids. V gave up 7 bases and J gave up 1 base; unmatched junction bases: 10. Germline V gene lookup returns CDR1 SGHDT and CDR2 YYEEEE. The CDR3 DNA reads as TGTGCCAGCTCAGCTTGGCCTAGCGGCCAAGAGACCCAGTACTTC. It encodes CASSAWPSGQETQYF.

In this sample, this clone turned up a few times. J is TRBJ2-1 and V is TRBV7-9; D gene uncertain. Per the germline V gene, CDR1 is SEHNR and CDR2 is FQNEAQ (reference sequence). This CDR3 spans 12 amino acids. Trimming left V 5 bases short and J 10 bases short, with 12 bases between. This CDR3 is CASSAILPEQFF. The CDR3 DNA reads TGTGCCAGCAGCGCAATACTTCCGGAGCAGTTCTTC.

This chain uses TRBV28 with TRBJ2-3; the match to TRBD2 covers 10 bases. Germline V gives CDR1 MDHEN, CDR2 SYDVKM. This CDR3 region has 14 residues. Losses at the gene ends were 8 bases for V and 3 bases for J; bases not matched to a gene: 5. The CDR3 coding sequence is TGTGCCAGCTGCCTAGCGGGAGCGACAGATACGCAGTATTTT. This gives the protein CASCLAGATDTQYF. Based on the CDR3 plus reference TRBV28 and TRBJ2-3, the full variable domain is DVKVTQSSRYLVKRTGEKVFLECVQDMDHENMFWYRQDPGLGLRLIYFSYDVKMKEKGDIPEGYSVSREKKERFSLILESASTNQTSMYLCASCLAGATDTQYFGPGTRLTVL.

The chain carries TRBV13 and TRBJ2-7, with TRBD2 matching 14 bases. This CDR3 region has 15 residues. V shed 5 bases, J shed 3 bases, and the junction held 3 bases outside the gene matches. Germline CDR1 is PRHDT and CDR2 is FYEKMQ (reference sequence). The CDR3 here is CASSGGTSGSYEQYF. In DNA form, the CDR3 reads TGTGCCAGCAGCGGAGGGACTAGCGGGAGCTACGAGCAGTACTTC.

The rearrangement joins TRBV7-9 to TRBJ2-1; D gene uncertain. CDR3 length: 13 residues. Germline loops: CDR1 SEHNR, CDR2 FQNEAQ (reference sequence). The V and J ends lost 1 base and 8 bases respectively, with 9 bases between them. DNA for the CDR3: TGTGCCAGCAGCTTAGTTAGCAGCTATGAGCAGTTCTTC. Residues: CASSLVSSYEQFF.

This clone was detected once. The genes are TRBV20-1 and TRBJ1-1; D remains ambiguous. Trimming cost V 3 bases and J 3 bases, with 14 bases left between them. Germline CDR1 DFQATT, CDR2 SNEGSKA (reference sequence). CDR3 length: 14 amino acids. The CDR3 DNA sequence: TGCAGTGCTAGTCCACGCGACTCCTACACTGAAGCTTTCTTT. This translates into CSASPRDSYTEAFF.

This chain connects TRBV6-5 to TRBJ2-3; 10 bases line up with TRBD1. The CDR3 covers 14 residues. Looked up from germline, CDR1 is MNHEY and CDR2 is SVGAGI. V gave up 6 bases and J gave up 6 bases; unmatched junction bases: 6. Written as DNA, the CDR3 is TGTGCCAGCAGCGGACAGGGGGGGGCGGATACGCAGTATTTT. It codes for CASSGQGGADTQYF.

This chain joins TRBV4-2 and TRBJ2-2; 9 nucleotides agree with TRBD1. The ends lost 1 base at V and 6 bases at J; junction bases unmatched: 3. CDR1 and CDR2 (germline): LGHNA, YNFKEQ. This CDR3 spans 15 amino acids. The DNA of the CDR3 is TGTGCCAGCAGCCAAGGGACAGGGGAGGCCGGGGAGCTGTTTTTT. It yields the protein CASSQGTGEAGELFF.

This clone occurred once. This chain connects TRBV5-4 to TRBJ2-7; 12 nucleotides align to TRBD2. J was trimmed by 6 bases and V by 5 bases; bases with no gene match: 3. The CDR3 runs 13 residues. Germline CDR1 SGHNT, CDR2 YYREEE (reference sequence). CDR3 residues: CASRTSGSSEQYF. The CDR3 bases are TGTGCCAGCAGGACTAGCGGGAGCTCCGAGCAGTACTTC. Full variable domain (rest looked up from reference TRBV5-4 and TRBJ2-7): ETGVTQSPTHLIKTRGQQVTLRCSSQSGHNTVSWYQQALGQGPQFIFQYYREEENGRGNFPPRFSGLQFPNYSSELNVNALELDDSALYLCASRTSGSSEQYFGPGTRLTVT.

The rearrangement joins TRBV7-9 to TRBJ2-5, with D possibly matching TRBD1 (5 bases). There are 13 residues in the CDR3. In germline, CDR1 is SEHNR, CDR2 FQNEAQ (reference sequence). V lost 3 bases and J 4 bases, leaving 9 bases between the germline ends. For the CDR3, the DNA is TGTGCCAGCAGCTTCTTAGGGGCAGAGACCCAGTACTTC. It is translated as CASSFLGAETQYF.

The V and J genes are TRBV19 and TRBJ2-2, with D uncertain. V dropped 7 bases and J dropped 1 base, with 7 bases sitting between them. CDR1 is LNHDA, CDR2 SQIVND, per germline (reference sequence). The CDR3 loop spans 13 amino acids. The CDR3 DNA is TGTGCCAGTATCCCAGAGAACACCGGGGAGCTGTTTTTT. It specifies CASIPENTGELFF.

The chain uses TRBV29-1 and TRBJ2-7; TRBD1 might be the D (6 bases). CDR1 is SQVTM and CDR2 is ANQGSEA in the germline V gene. The CDR3 has 16 amino acids. V was pared by 3 bases and J by 0 bases, with 18 bases between. CDR3 sequence: CSVELPTTGVSYEQYF. The CDR3 region has the DNA TGCAGCGTTGAGCTCCCAACGACAGGCGTCTCCTACGAGCAGTACTTC.

This CDR3 reads CASSPGGIEQYF. The CDR3, as DNA: TGCGCCAGCAGCCCAGGCGGGATCGAGCAGTATTTT. The V and J genes are TRBV4-1 and TRBJ2-3; tentative D call: TRBD2 (6 bases). The CDR3 length is 12 residues. CDR1 and CDR2 from the germline V gene are MGHRA and YSYEKL. Trimming stripped 4 bases from V and 11 bases from J, with 13 bases between.